These T cell receptor beta chains were read from a single sample in a study of Ad26.COV2.S vaccination and SARS-CoV-2 variants. Assay used: immunoSEQ multiplex PCR; TCRdb lists only in-frame clones, some missing. The sample shows 180,000 or so clones, roughly nine tenths of them seen only once. Sequencing used peripheral blood, obtained after recovery from COVID-19. All receptors come from a human donor who had recovered from COVID-19. The CDR3 runs from the conserved cysteine through the conserved F or W. Each record gives: D gene, J gene, V gene, clone size, CDR3 protein, CDR3 DNA. A D gene is named only where the DNA matches it firmly. Not all rows give a size; the values are once, few, many and, for expanded clones, a class.

D gene: TRBD2
J gene: TRBJ2-5
V gene: TRBV9
clone size: few
CDR3 protein: CASSTLGRGGQETQYF
CDR3 DNA: TGTGCCAGCAGCACCTTGGGGCGGGGGGGCCAAGAGACCCAGTACTTC

D gene: NA
J gene: TRBJ1-2
V gene: TRBV4-2
clone size: NA
CDR3 protein: CASSQDMAYGYTF
CDR3 DNA: TGTGCCAGCAGCCAAGATATGGCCTATGGCTACACCTTC

D gene: NA
J gene: TRBJ1-2
V gene: TRBV2
clone size: NA
CDR3 protein: CAGQQGFNYGYTF
CDR3 DNA: TGTGCCGGCCAACAGGGCTTTAACTATGGCTACACCTTC

D gene: NA
J gene: TRBJ2-1
V gene: TRBV2
clone size: NA
CDR3 protein: CASSVGSRTKFF
CDR3 DNA: TGTGCCAGCAGCGTCGGGAGCAGAACTAAGTTCTTC

D gene: NA
J gene: TRBJ2-5
V gene: TRBV3-1/TRBV3-2
clone size: NA
CDR3 protein: CASSQVISPYQETQYF
CDR3 DNA: TGTGCCAGCAGCCAAGTAATTAGCCCGTACCAAGAGACCCAGTACTTC

D gene: NA
J gene: TRBJ1-2
V gene: TRBV6-6
clone size: NA
CDR3 protein: CASSPRQVEDGYTF
CDR3 DNA: TGTGCCAGCAGTCCGCGACAGGTGGAAGATGGCTACACCTTC

D gene: NA
J gene: TRBJ2-1
V gene: TRBV6-5
clone size: NA
CDR3 protein: CASTRTRGEYNEQFF
CDR3 DNA: TGTGCCAGCACCCGAACTCGAGGGGAATACAATGAGCAGTTCTTC

D gene: TRBD1
J gene: TRBJ1-2
V gene: TRBV3-1/TRBV3-2
clone size: NA
CDR3 protein: CASSPNRDRAFYGYTF
CDR3 DNA: TGTGCCAGCAGCCCGAATCGGGACAGGGCGTTCTATGGCTACACCTTC

D gene: NA
J gene: TRBJ2-7
V gene: TRBV30
clone size: NA
CDR3 protein: CAWSWGYEQYF
CDR3 DNA: TGTGCCTGGTCCTGGGGGTACGAGCAGTACTTC

D gene: NA
J gene: TRBJ1-1
V gene: TRBV25-1
clone size: NA
CDR3 protein: CASTESGGVNTEAFF
CDR3 DNA: TGTGCCAGCACCGAATCGGGGGGAGTGAACACTGAAGCTTTCTTT

D gene: NA
J gene: TRBJ2-3
V gene: TRBV9
clone size: NA
CDR3 protein: CASSYTGRGATDTQYF
CDR3 DNA: TGTGCCAGCAGCTATACAGGGAGGGGGGCCACAGATACGCAGTATTTT

D gene: NA
J gene: TRBJ1-1
V gene: TRBV18
clone size: NA
CDR3 protein: CASSPRTEGAFF
CDR3 DNA: TGTGCCAGCTCACCCCGGACCGAGGGAGCGTTCTTT

D gene: NA
J gene: TRBJ2-7
V gene: TRBV28
clone size: NA
CDR3 protein: CASSLGAPGYEQYF
CDR3 DNA: TGTGCCAGCAGTTTGGGGGCGCCTGGCTACGAGCAGTACTTC

D gene: NA
J gene: TRBJ2-5
V gene: TRBV29-1
clone size: NA
CDR3 protein: CSVVPAQETQYF
CDR3 DNA: TGCAGCGTTGTGCCTGCTCAAGAGACCCAGTACTTC

D gene: NA
J gene: TRBJ2-6
V gene: TRBV30
clone size: NA
CDR3 protein: CAWSNALSGANVLTF
CDR3 DNA: TGTGCCTGGAGTAATGCCCTCTCTGGGGCCAACGTCCTGACTTTC

D gene: TRBD1
J gene: TRBJ2-1
V gene: TRBV5-4
clone size: NA
CDR3 protein: CASSPGQRSYNEQFF
CDR3 DNA: TGTGCCAGCAGTCCGGGACAGCGTTCCTACAATGAGCAGTTCTTC

D gene: TRBD2
J gene: TRBJ2-1
V gene: TRBV5-4
clone size: NA
CDR3 protein: CANSSGTSGYEQFF
CDR3 DNA: TGTGCCAACAGTTCAGGGACTAGCGGCTATGAGCAGTTCTTC

D gene: TRBD1
J gene: TRBJ1-1
V gene: TRBV6-5
clone size: NA
CDR3 protein: CAGGTGSVTEAFF
CDR3 DNA: TGTGCCGGCGGGACAGGTTCCGTCACTGAAGCTTTCTTT

D gene: TRBD2
J gene: TRBJ2-7
V gene: TRBV20-1
clone size: NA
CDR3 protein: CSASIQREPYEQYF
CDR3 DNA: TGCAGTGCTAGTATCCAGCGGGAGCCCTACGAGCAGTACTTC

D gene: TRBD1
J gene: TRBJ1-2
V gene: TRBV10-3
clone size: NA
CDR3 protein: CAISESMTGGRYGYTF
CDR3 DNA: TGTGCCATCAGTGAGTCTATGACAGGGGGAAGGTATGGCTACACCTTC

D gene: TRBD2
J gene: TRBJ2-5
V gene: TRBV27
clone size: NA
CDR3 protein: CASSPGLAGGETQYF
CDR3 DNA: TGTGCCAGCAGCCCGGGACTAGCGGGAGGAGAGACCCAGTACTTC

D gene: TRBD1
J gene: TRBJ1-2
V gene: TRBV10-2
clone size: NA
CDR3 protein: CASRTQGAYGYTF
CDR3 DNA: TGCGCCAGCAGAACCCAGGGGGCTTATGGCTACACCTTC

D gene: NA
J gene: TRBJ1-6
V gene: TRBV12-3/TRBV12-4
clone size: NA
CDR3 protein: CASSLQGDSPLHF
CDR3 DNA: TGTGCCAGCAGTTTACAAGGGGATTCACCCCTCCACTTT

D gene: TRBD2
J gene: TRBJ2-1
V gene: TRBV27
clone size: NA
CDR3 protein: CASSLGTSLEQFF
CDR3 DNA: TGTGCCAGCAGTTTAGGGACTAGTCTTGAGCAGTTCTTC

D gene: NA
J gene: TRBJ2-3
V gene: TRBV15
clone size: NA
CDR3 protein: CATSRERLSTDTQYF
CDR3 DNA: TGTGCCACCAGCAGAGAAAGACTCAGCACAGATACGCAGTATTTT

D gene: NA
J gene: TRBJ1-4
V gene: TRBV28
clone size: NA
CDR3 protein: CASSLKGANEKLFF
CDR3 DNA: TGTGCCAGCAGTTTAAAAGGGGCTAATGAAAAACTGTTTTTT

D gene: TRBD1
J gene: TRBJ2-2
V gene: TRBV28
clone size: NA
CDR3 protein: CASRTPGQGWAGELFF
CDR3 DNA: TGTGCCAGCAGGACTCCGGGACAGGGTTGGGCCGGGGAGCTGTTTTTT

D gene: TRBD1
J gene: TRBJ1-2
V gene: TRBV3-1/TRBV3-2
clone size: NA
CDR3 protein: CASSQADRRHYGYTF
CDR3 DNA: TGTGCCAGCAGCCAAGCGGACAGGCGCCACTATGGCTACACCTTC

D gene: NA
J gene: TRBJ2-1
V gene: TRBV4-2
clone size: NA
CDR3 protein: CASSQDSKSGLYNEQFF
CDR3 DNA: TGTGCCAGCAGCCAAGATTCGAAAAGCGGCCTGTACAATGAGCAGTTCTTC

D gene: TRBD1
J gene: TRBJ2-7
V gene: TRBV28
clone size: NA
CDR3 protein: CASSLGTVYEQYF
CDR3 DNA: TGTGCCAGCAGTCTCGGGACAGTCTACGAGCAGTACTTC

D gene: TRBD2
J gene: TRBJ2-1
V gene: TRBV30
clone size: NA
CDR3 protein: CAWSRAGGEQFF
CDR3 DNA: TGTGCCTGGAGTCGAGCGGGAGGCGAGCAGTTCTTC

D gene: TRBD2
J gene: TRBJ2-5
V gene: TRBV7-9
clone size: NA
CDR3 protein: CASTSAGGQETQYF
CDR3 DNA: TGTGCCAGCACTTCCGCGGGGGGCCAAGAGACCCAGTACTTC

D gene: TRBD1
J gene: TRBJ1-2
V gene: TRBV14
clone size: NA
CDR3 protein: CASSLHRDRIYGYTF
CDR3 DNA: TGTGCCAGCAGCCTACACCGGGACAGGATCTATGGCTACACCTTC

D gene: NA
J gene: TRBJ1-4
V gene: TRBV18
clone size: NA
CDR3 protein: CASSPYPERGEKLFF
CDR3 DNA: TGTGCCAGCTCACCATACCCAGAAAGAGGTGAAAAACTGTTTTTT

D gene: TRBD1
J gene: TRBJ1-4
V gene: TRBV2
clone size: NA
CDR3 protein: CASRAPGQGLEKLFF
CDR3 DNA: TGTGCCAGCAGGGCGCCGGGACAGGGACTTGAAAAACTGTTTTTT

D gene: TRBD1
J gene: TRBJ1-1
V gene: TRBV9
clone size: NA
CDR3 protein: CASGTGVNTEAFF
CDR3 DNA: TGTGCCAGCGGGACAGGGGTGAACACTGAAGCTTTCTTT

D gene: NA
J gene: TRBJ1-2
V gene: TRBV7-6
clone size: NA
CDR3 protein: CASSLGGYTF
CDR3 DNA: TGTGCCAGCAGCTTAGGTGGCTACACCTTC

D gene: NA
J gene: TRBJ2-1
V gene: TRBV7-8
clone size: NA
CDR3 protein: CASSSPHDRTPGNEQFF
CDR3 DNA: TGTGCCAGCAGCTCCCCCCATGACAGAACCCCCGGAAATGAGCAGTTCTTC

D gene: TRBD1
J gene: TRBJ1-5
V gene: TRBV6-5
clone size: NA
CDR3 protein: CASSLTGGGNQPQHF
CDR3 DNA: TGTGCCAGCAGTTTGACAGGGGGAGGCAATCAGCCCCAGCATTTT

D gene: TRBD1
J gene: TRBJ1-3
V gene: TRBV5-1
clone size: once
CDR3 protein: CASSLSGTGLTIYF
CDR3 DNA: TGCGCCAGCAGCTTATCCGGGACAGGGCTAACCATATATTTT

D gene: NA
J gene: TRBJ1-1
V gene: TRBV20-1
clone size: NA
CDR3 protein: CSAPMNTEAFF
CDR3 DNA: TGCAGTGCTCCGATGAACACTGAAGCTTTCTTT

D gene: NA
J gene: TRBJ1-4
V gene: TRBV2
clone size: NA
CDR3 protein: CASSFTDEKLFF
CDR3 DNA: TGTGCCAGCAGTTTCACAGATGAAAAACTGTTTTTT

D gene: NA
J gene: TRBJ2-2
V gene: TRBV29-1
clone size: NA
CDR3 protein: CSGGDTGELFF
CDR3 DNA: TGCAGCGGGGGGGATACCGGGGAGCTGTTTTTT

D gene: NA
J gene: TRBJ2-1
V gene: TRBV27
clone size: once
CDR3 protein: CASSLGGLRGSYNEQFF
CDR3 DNA: TGTGCCAGCAGTTTAGGGGGATTGAGGGGGTCATACAATGAGCAGTTCTTC

D gene: TRBD2
J gene: TRBJ2-1
V gene: TRBV19
clone size: NA
CDR3 protein: CASSIDLAEPQFF
CDR3 DNA: TGTGCCAGTAGTATAGATCTAGCGGAGCCTCAGTTCTTC

D gene: NA
J gene: TRBJ2-7
V gene: TRBV5-4
clone size: NA
CDR3 protein: CAASDSYEQYF
CDR3 DNA: TGTGCCGCGTCAGACTCCTACGAGCAGTACTTC

D gene: NA
J gene: TRBJ1-6
V gene: TRBV19
clone size: NA
CDR3 protein: CASSIEGNSPLHF
CDR3 DNA: TGTGCCAGTAGTATAGAAGGGAATTCACCCCTCCACTTT

D gene: TRBD1
J gene: TRBJ1-5
V gene: TRBV9
clone size: NA
CDR3 protein: CASSVGQGASETQPQHF
CDR3 DNA: TGTGCCAGCAGCGTCGGACAGGGGGCCTCCGAGACTCAGCCCCAGCATTTT

D gene: TRBD2
J gene: TRBJ2-1
V gene: TRBV19
clone size: NA
CDR3 protein: CASSLIMLAGGHNEQFF
CDR3 DNA: TGTGCCAGTAGTCTTATTATGCTAGCGGGGGGGCATAATGAGCAGTTCTTC

D gene: NA
J gene: TRBJ2-1
V gene: TRBV4-2
clone size: NA
CDR3 protein: CASSQVGRVNEQFF
CDR3 DNA: TGTGCCAGCAGCCAAGTAGGTCGAGTCAATGAGCAGTTCTTC

D gene: NA
J gene: TRBJ1-1
V gene: TRBV19
clone size: few
CDR3 protein: CASSLERGTEAFF
CDR3 DNA: TGTGCCAGTAGTTTAGAGAGAGGGACTGAAGCTTTCTTT

D gene: TRBD2
J gene: TRBJ2-4
V gene: TRBV3-1/TRBV3-2
clone size: NA
CDR3 protein: CASSAAGGRNIQYF
CDR3 DNA: TGTGCCAGCAGCGCCGCGGGCGGGAGGAACATTCAGTACTTC